The 2 T cell receptor beta chains presented below share a single source sample, sequenced in a study of T cells expressing NK-cell markers. TCRdb reprocessed the 5' RACE reads, keeping one entry per CDR3 protein, no DNA. This sample's clone table lists 200,000 to 300,000 distinct CDR3 sequences. The sample taken for sequencing was blood T cells: a sorted CD56 or NKG2C T cell subset, CD4+ or CD8+ T cells, or bulk PBMC T cells (not recorded which). These receptors came from a woman between 18 and 70 years old in good health.

The chain joins TRBV12-3 or TRBV12-4 to TRBJ2-5; TCRdb proposes TRBD2, but this gene call is untestable without DNA. This CDR3 is 16 amino acids long. CDR3 protein: CASSLGQEPSRETQYF.

This chain uses TRBV7-2 with TRBJ2-5; TCRdb's D call of TRBD1 is untestable without DNA. The CDR3 is made up of 15 amino acids. Germline loops: CDR1 SGHTA, CDR2 FQGNSA. The CDR3 region is CASSLARGGSETQYF.